This T cell receptor (beta chain) was documented in a study of circulating and synovial CD4+ cells in juvenile arthritis. The repertoire was sequenced with immunoSEQ multiplex PCR; TCRdb's copy has only in-frame clones and lacks some. The top ten clones hold approximately 0.17% of a sample with around 32,000 clones, roughly 95% of them seen once. This CDR3 spans 14 amino acids. Germline lookup yields CDR1 GTSNPN and CDR2 SVGIG (reference sequence). With V trimmed by 3 bases and J by 6 bases, 4 bases remained unmatched. Whole-study findings and limits: Compared with bulk blood, circulating pathogenic-like lymphocytes shared substantially more CDR3 sequences with synovial T cells. CPL versus bulk CD4 samples: T cell genome counts differed by at least an order of magnitude. Some such blood samples were as oligoclonal as synovium.

About this clone itself: Its antigen is not identified.

Sequenced sample: CD4+ T cells from blood. The J gene is TRBJ2-1, the V gene TRBV30, with TRBD2 identical over 11 bases. The sequence was collected from a human donor with juvenile idiopathic arthritis. The CDR3 reads CAWSDSGGANEQFF. DNA for the CDR3: TGTGCCTGGAGCGATAGCGGGGGGGCCAATGAGCAGTTCTTC.